These 14 T cell receptor beta chains originate from one sample sequenced in a study of blood T cell repertoires in COVID-19. Clones were read by immunoSEQ multiplex PCR, and TCRdb kept only the in-frame ones, dropping some. The sample yields approximately 120,000 clones, roughly 83% seen once. The sequenced material came from peripheral blood. These receptors came from a woman in her sixties or seventies with acute or convalescent COVID-19.

This clone was observed a few times. The chain links TRBV6-5 to TRBJ2-1, with TRBD2 as a possible D gene (5 bases). Germline V CDR1 and CDR2: MNHEY, SVGAGI. The V end lost 2 bases, the J end lost 4 bases, and 6 bases lay between the germline ends. The CDR3 has 13 residues. The CDR3 bases are TGTGCCAGCAGTTACGGGGAGTACAATGAGCAGTTCTTC. Translated: CASSYGEYNEQFF.

This chain connects TRBV19 to TRBJ2-4; 8 bases agree with TRBD2. Germline CDR1 reads LNHDA; CDR2 reads SQIVND (reference sequence). The CDR3 runs 16 residues. With 4 bases clipped from V and 9 bases from J, the junction kept 14 bases outside the gene matches. CDR3 bases: TGTGCCAGTAGTAACCAGGGACTAGAGGCGCAAACCATTCAGTACTTC. The encoded protein is CASSNQGLEAQTIQYF.

The rearrangement uses TRBV28 and TRBJ1-4; D is possibly TRBD1 (5 bases). V lost 6 bases and J lost 8, with 19 bases in between. The CDR3 is made up of 15 amino acids. CDR1 is MDHEN, CDR2 SYDVKM, per germline. The CDR3 loop is CASRTSTEGREKLFF. The CDR3 coding sequence is TGTGCCAGCAGGACATCGACGGAGGGGAGGGAAAAACTGTTTTTT. The entire variable domain, with the rest obtained from reference TRBV28 and TRBJ1-4, is as follows: DVKVTQSSRYLVKRTGEKVFLECVQDMDHENMFWYRQDPGLGLRLIYFSYDVKMKEKGDIPEGYSVSREKKERFSLILESASTNQTSMYLCASRTSTEGREKLFFGSGTQLSVL.

The chain links TRBV5-1 to TRBJ1-4; D gene ambiguous. CDR3 length: 15 amino acids. The germline V gene has CDR1 SGHRS and CDR2 YFSETQ. Between the trimmed V and J ends, which lost 0 bases and 0 bases, there was a span of 6 bases. Here the CDR3 reads CASSLVEATNEKLFF. The CDR3 DNA reads TGCGCCAGCAGCTTGGTTGAGGCAACTAATGAAAAACTGTTTTTT.

The chain links TRBV9 to TRBJ2-3, with 11 nucleotides matching TRBD2. This CDR3 contains 16 residues. After removal of 4 bases from V and 3 bases from J, the junction contained 7 bases not matched to a gene. Germline lookup yields CDR1 SGDLS and CDR2 YYNGEE. The CDR3 bases are TGTGCCAGCAGCCTAACTAGCGGGGGAGGGACAGATACGCAGTATTTT. Amino acids: CASSLTSGGGTDTQYF.

The gene calls are TRBV9 and TRBJ2-3; 7 nucleotides agree with TRBD2. Trimming at V came to 0 bases and at J to 6 bases, leaving 4 bases not matched to a gene. The CDR3 extends over 14 amino acids. Germline values: CDR1 SGDLS, CDR2 YYNGEE. The CDR3 DNA is TGTGCCAGCAGCGTAGTGGGAGCGGGGGATACGCAGTATTTT. It translates to CASSVVGAGDTQYF.

The chain joins TRBV7-9 to TRBJ1-5; D is possibly TRBD1 (5 bases). V was clipped by 1 base and J by 7 bases, with 14 bases between them. The CDR3 sequence is 15 residues long. Germline V CDR1 and CDR2: SEHNR, FQNEAQ (reference sequence). The CDR3 sequence is CASSLGGRGGQPQHF. DNA of the CDR3: TGTGCCAGCAGCTTAGGAGGGAGGGGTGGACAGCCCCAGCATTTT.

The chain has TRBV7-2 and TRBJ2-5; TRBD2 matches 7 bases. There are 18 residues in the CDR3. Per the germline V gene, CDR1 is SGHTA and CDR2 is FQGNSA. V lost 1 base and J lost 0; bases outside the gene matches: 11. In DNA form, the CDR3 reads TGTGCCAGCAGCTTAGATGGGTGGGTGCGGGGGTACCAAGAGACCCAGTACTTC. It specifies CASSLDGWVRGYQETQYF.

The J gene is TRBJ2-5, the V gene TRBV9; possibly TRBD1 for D (6 bases). Between the trimmed V and J ends, which lost 3 bases and 3 bases, there was a span of 12 bases. From germline, CDR1 is SGDLS and CDR2 YYNGEE. The CDR3 has 14 residues. The CDR3 region is CASSERDRKETQYF. The CDR3 coding sequence is TGTGCCAGCAGCGAGCGCGACAGGAAAGAGACCCAGTACTTC.

The J gene is TRBJ2-3, the V gene TRBV28; D gene unclear. Germline values: CDR1 MDHEN, CDR2 SYDVKM. The length of the CDR3 is 14 residues. Trimming took off 7 bases at V and 0 bases at J, with 11 bases between the two ends. CDR3 in DNA: TGTGCCAGCATAGTGAAGCCTAGCACAGATACGCAGTATTTT. Its translation: CASIVKPSTDTQYF.

This chain links TRBV7-2 with TRBJ1-4, with D possibly being TRBD1 (5 bases). CDR1 SGHTA and CDR2 FQGNSA come from the germline V gene. Trimming took 0 bases from V and 8 from J, leaving 10 bases between them. The CDR3 length is 14 residues. The CDR3 reads CASSLAGGDEKLFF. CDR3 DNA: TGTGCCAGCAGCTTAGCGGGGGGGGACGAAAAACTGTTTTTT.

The V gene is TRBV7-9, the J gene TRBJ1-6, with 7 bases matching TRBD1. Germline CDR1 and CDR2: SEHNR and FQNEAQ (reference sequence). Losses at the gene ends were 5 bases for V and 10 bases for J; bases not matched to a gene: 11. This CDR3 is 15 amino acids long. Written as DNA, the CDR3 is TGTGCCAGCAGCGCAGGACAGGAGGGGAAGTCACCCCTCCACTTT. It encodes CASSAGQEGKSPLHF.

The chain combines TRBV24-1 with TRBJ2-3; a weak D match, TRBD2 (7 bases). The CDR3 length is 15 residues. Trimming took off 7 bases at V and 5 bases at J, with 18 bases between the two ends. Germline V gene lookup returns CDR1 KGHDR and CDR2 SFDVKD. The CDR3 coding sequence is TGTGCCACCAGCCCCCCGGGGGGCGGGCAAGATACGCAGTATTTT. Translation gives CATSPPGGGQDTQYF.

This chain links TRBV6-2 or TRBV6-3 with TRBJ2-3; 14 bases match TRBD2. Germline assignment: CDR1 MNHEY and CDR2 SVGEGT. The V gene end was trimmed by 0 bases and the J gene end by 4 bases; junction bases not matched to a gene: 6. This CDR3 region has 18 residues. This CDR3 is CASSYSSGTSGSADTQYF. The CDR3, as DNA: TGTGCCAGCAGTTACTCCTCCGGGACTAGCGGGAGTGCAGATACGCAGTATTTT.